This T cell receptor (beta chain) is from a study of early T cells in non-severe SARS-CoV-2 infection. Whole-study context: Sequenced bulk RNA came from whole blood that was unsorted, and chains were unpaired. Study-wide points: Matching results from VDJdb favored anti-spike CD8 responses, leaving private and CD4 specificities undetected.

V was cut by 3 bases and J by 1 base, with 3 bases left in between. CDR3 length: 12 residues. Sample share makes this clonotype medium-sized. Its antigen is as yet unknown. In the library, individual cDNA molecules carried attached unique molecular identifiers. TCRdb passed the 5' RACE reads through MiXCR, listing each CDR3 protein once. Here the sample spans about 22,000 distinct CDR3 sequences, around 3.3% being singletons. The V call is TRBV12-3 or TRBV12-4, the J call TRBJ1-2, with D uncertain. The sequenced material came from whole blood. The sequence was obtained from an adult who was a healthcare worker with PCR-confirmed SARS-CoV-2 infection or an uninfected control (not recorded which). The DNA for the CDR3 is TGTGCCAGCAGTTTCAGTAACTATGGCTACACCTTC. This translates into CASSFSNYGYTF.